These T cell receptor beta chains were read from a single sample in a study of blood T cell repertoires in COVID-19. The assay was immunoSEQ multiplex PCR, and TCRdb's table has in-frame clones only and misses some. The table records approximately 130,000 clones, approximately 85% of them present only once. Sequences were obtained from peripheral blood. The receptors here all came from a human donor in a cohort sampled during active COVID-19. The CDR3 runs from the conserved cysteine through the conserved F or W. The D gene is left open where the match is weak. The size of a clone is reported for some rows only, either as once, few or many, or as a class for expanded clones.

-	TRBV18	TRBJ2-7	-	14	TGTGCCAGCTCACCCCCGCGAGATCCCTACGAGCAGTACTTC	CASSPPRDPYEQYF
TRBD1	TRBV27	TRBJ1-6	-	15	TGTGCCAGCAGTTCTGAGGACAGGGGGAATTCACCCCTCCACTTT	CASSSEDRGNSPLHF
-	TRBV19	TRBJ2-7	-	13	TGTGCCAGTAGCGTCAGGGCCTCCTACGAGCAGTACTTC	CASSVRASYEQYF
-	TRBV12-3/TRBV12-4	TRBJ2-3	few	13	TGTGCCAGCAGGAGCGACCACACAGATACGCAGTATTTT	CASRSDHTDTQYF
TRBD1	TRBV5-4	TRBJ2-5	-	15	TGTGCCAGCAGCACGGACAGGGGGTGGGAAGAGACCCAGTACTTC	CASSTDRGWEETQYF
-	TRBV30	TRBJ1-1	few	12	TGTGCCTGGAGCCCGGGTTCGACTGAAGCTTTCTTT	CAWSPGSTEAFF
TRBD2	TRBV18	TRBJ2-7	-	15	TGTGCCAGCTCACAACAGGGACTAGCCGGTGACGAGCAGTACTTC	CASSQQGLAGDEQYF
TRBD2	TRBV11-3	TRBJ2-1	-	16	TGTGCCAGCAGCTTAGGGGGGACTAGGTCCCACAATGAGCAGTTCTTC	CASSLGGTRSHNEQFF
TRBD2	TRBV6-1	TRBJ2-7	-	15	TGTGCCAGCAGTGAAGTTGCGGGGGGGCTCTACGAGCAGTACTTC	CASSEVAGGLYEQYF
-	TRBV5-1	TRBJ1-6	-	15	TGCGCCAGCAGCCCCGAAGGGCGGGAAAATTCACCCCTCCACTTT	CASSPEGRENSPLHF
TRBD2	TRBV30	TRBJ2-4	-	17	TGTGCCTGGAGTGTAGGAGCGGGAGGGATAGCCAAAAACATTCAGTACTTC	CAWSVGAGGIAKNIQYF
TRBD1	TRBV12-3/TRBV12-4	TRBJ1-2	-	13	TGTGCCAGCAGTTACAGGGGAAACTATGGCTACACCTTC	CASSYRGNYGYTF
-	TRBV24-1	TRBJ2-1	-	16	TGTGCCACCAGCCTTGGAGGTTCCCACTCCTACAATGAGCAGTTCTTC	CATSLGGSHSYNEQFF
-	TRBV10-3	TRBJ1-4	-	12	TGTGCCATCGGCTCAACTAATGAAAAACTGTTTTTT	CAIGSTNEKLFF
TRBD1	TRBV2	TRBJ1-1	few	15	TGTGCCAGCAGGACGGACAGGGGAGTTATGGAAGAAGCTTTCTTT	CASRTDRGVMEEAFF
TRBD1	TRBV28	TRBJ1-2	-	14	TGTGCCAGCAGGCCCGGGGGACAGCAAAGTGGCTACACCTTC	CASRPGGQQSGYTF
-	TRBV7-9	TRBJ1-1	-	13	TGTGCCAGCAGCTTAATTGAGCGAACTGAAGCTTTCTTT	CASSLIERTEAFF
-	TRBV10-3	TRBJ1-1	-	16	TGTGCCATCAGTGAGTCCCCGTTGGGGGGGAACACTGAAGCTTTCTTT	CAISESPLGGNTEAFF
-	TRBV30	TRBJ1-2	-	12	TGTGCCTGGTACTTCGTAAACTATGGCTACACCTTC	CAWYFVNYGYTF
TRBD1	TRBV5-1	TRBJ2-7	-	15	TGCGCCAGCAGCACAGGCGGGCAGGGGGCGGGGGAGCAGTACTTC	CASSTGGQGAGEQYF
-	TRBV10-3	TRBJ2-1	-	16	TGTGCCATCAGTGTTGGAGGGCCGAGCTCCTACAATGAGCAGTTCTTC	CAISVGGPSSYNEQFF
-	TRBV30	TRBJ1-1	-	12	TGTGCCTGGAATCACGTCCGGGGTGAAGCTTTCTTT	CAWNHVRGEAFF
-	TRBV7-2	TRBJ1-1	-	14	TGTGCCAGCAGCTTTTATCAGGGCCACACTGAAGCTTTCTTT	CASSFYQGHTEAFF
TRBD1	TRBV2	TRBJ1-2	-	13	TGTGCCAGCAGTGACGGGACAGCCTATGGCTACACCTTC	CASSDGTAYGYTF
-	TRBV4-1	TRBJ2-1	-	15	TGCGCCAGCAGCCAAGAAGGACTTGGGGGGAATGAGCAGTTCTTC	CASSQEGLGGNEQFF
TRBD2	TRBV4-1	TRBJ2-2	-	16	TGCGCCAGCGACAAGACGGGCGGGGGGGCCCCCGGGGAGCTGTTTTTT	CASDKTGGGAPGELFF
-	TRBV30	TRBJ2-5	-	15	TGTGCCTCCCTAGGGGGCGGACTATCCCAAGAGACCCAGTACTTC	CASLGGGLSQETQYF
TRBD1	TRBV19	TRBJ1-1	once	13	TGTGCCAGTAGCTTGGGACAGCTCACTGAAGCTTTCTTT	CASSLGQLTEAFF
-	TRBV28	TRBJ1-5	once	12	TGTGCCAGCACCGGGGGGAACCAGCCCCAGCATTTT	CASTGGNQPQHF
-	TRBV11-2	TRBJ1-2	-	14	TGTGCCAGCAGCCCCACAGTTACCAACTATGGCTACACCTTC	CASSPTVTNYGYTF
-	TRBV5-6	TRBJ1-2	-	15	TGTGCCAGCAGCCCGGGGGTTAAAGCTAACTATGGCTACACCTTC	CASSPGVKANYGYTF
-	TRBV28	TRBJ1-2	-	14	TGTGCCAGCAGTTTGGACAGCTTCAACTATGGCTACACCTTC	CASSLDSFNYGYTF
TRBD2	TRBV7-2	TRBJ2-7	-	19	TGTGCCAGCAGCCCATGGGGACTAGCGGGGGCCGCCCTAACCTACGAGCAGTACTTC	CASSPWGLAGAALTYEQYF
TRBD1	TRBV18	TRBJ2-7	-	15	TGTGCCAGCTCACCCCCCACAGGGGTCTCCTACGAGCAGTACTTC	CASSPPTGVSYEQYF
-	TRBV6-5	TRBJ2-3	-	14	TGTGCCAGCACACAGCGGTTGGGTACAGATACGCAGTATTTT	CASTQRLGTDTQYF
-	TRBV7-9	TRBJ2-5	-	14	TGTGCCAGCAGCCGGTCAGCGGGCGGGGAGACCCAGTACTTC	CASSRSAGGETQYF
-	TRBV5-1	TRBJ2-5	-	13	TGCGCCAGCAGCTACTCAGGGTGGGAGACCCAGTACTTC	CASSYSGWETQYF
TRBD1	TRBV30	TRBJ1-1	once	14	TGTGCCTGGAGTAAGGGGACAGGGATTAAAGAAGCTTTCTTT	CAWSKGTGIKEAFF
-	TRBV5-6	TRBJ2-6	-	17	TGTGCCAGCAGCTTGGGACAGGCCCACTCTGGGGCCAACGTCCTGACTTTC	CASSLGQAHSGANVLTF
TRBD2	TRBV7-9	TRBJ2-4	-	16	TGTGCCAGCAGTTATGGACTAGCGGGAGGGGGGAACATTCAGTACTTC	CASSYGLAGGGNIQYF